This T cell receptor beta chain was identified in a study of regulatory T cells in long-lasting Graves disease. Study-level points and caveats: Persistent patients shared more public clonotypes (under 3,000) than newly diagnosed patients (about 970).

The time point is: newly diagnosed GD, antithyroid drugs for less than 3 months. Scientists built the TCR library using RNA that was extracted from PBMCs. Graves' disease diagnosis followed American Thyroid Association guidelines. This clonotype has a handful of counts. Its matching antigen is unknown. This CDR3 has 11 amino acids. The germline V gene has CDR1 MDHEN and CDR2 SYDVKM. V was shortened by 8 bases and J by 4 bases, with 9 bases between the two germline ends. The TCR beta library used iRepertoire HTBI primers with Arm-PCR amplification of CDR3. MiXCR was run by TCRdb on the multiplex PCR reads, yielding one entry per CDR3 protein. The table has 350,000 to 500,000 distinct CDR3 sequences, 16% seen once. Separately, the same data were catalogued under a study of T cells in Graves' hyperthyroidism and ophthalmopathy.

Source: peripheral blood mononuclear cells (PBMCs), taken at new diagnosis, from a patient treated with antithyroid drugs. The rearrangement links TRBV28 to TRBJ2-7, with a possible D match to TRBD2 (5 bases). The source is a woman in her 30s with Graves disease. CDR3 protein: CASLRGYEQYF. CDR3 in DNA: TGTGCCAGCCTGAGAGGGTACGAGCAGTACTTC.